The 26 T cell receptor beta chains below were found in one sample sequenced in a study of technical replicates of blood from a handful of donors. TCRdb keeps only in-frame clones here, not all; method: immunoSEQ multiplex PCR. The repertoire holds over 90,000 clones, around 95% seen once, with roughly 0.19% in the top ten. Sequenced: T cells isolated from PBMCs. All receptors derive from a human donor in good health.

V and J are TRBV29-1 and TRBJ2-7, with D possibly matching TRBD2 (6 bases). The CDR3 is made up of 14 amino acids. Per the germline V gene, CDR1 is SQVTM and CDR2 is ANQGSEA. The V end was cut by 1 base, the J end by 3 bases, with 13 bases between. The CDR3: CSVEVAGRFYEQYF. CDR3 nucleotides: TGCAGCGTTGAAGTGGCAGGGAGGTTCTACGAGCAGTACTTC.

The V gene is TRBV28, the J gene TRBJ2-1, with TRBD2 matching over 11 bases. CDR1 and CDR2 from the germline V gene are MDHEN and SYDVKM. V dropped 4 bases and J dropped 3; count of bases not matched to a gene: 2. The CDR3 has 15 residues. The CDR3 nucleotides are TGTGCCAGCAGTTCACTAGCGGGAGTCTACAATGAGCAGTTCTTC. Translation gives CASSSLAGVYNEQFF.

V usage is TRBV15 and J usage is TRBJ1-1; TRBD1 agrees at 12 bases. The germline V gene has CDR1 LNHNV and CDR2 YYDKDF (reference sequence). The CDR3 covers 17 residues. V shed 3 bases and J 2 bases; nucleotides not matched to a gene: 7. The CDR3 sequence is CATSSHRDRGPNTEAFF. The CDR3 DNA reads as TGTGCCACCAGCAGTCACCGGGACAGGGGGCCTAACACTGAAGCTTTCTTT.

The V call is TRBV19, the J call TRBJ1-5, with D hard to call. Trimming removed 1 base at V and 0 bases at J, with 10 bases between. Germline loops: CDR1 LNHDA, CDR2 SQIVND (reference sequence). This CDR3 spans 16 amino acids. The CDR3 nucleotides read TGTGCCAGTAGTATAGTCCCGGAGGGTAGCAATCAGCCCCAGCATTTT. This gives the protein CASSIVPEGSNQPQHF.

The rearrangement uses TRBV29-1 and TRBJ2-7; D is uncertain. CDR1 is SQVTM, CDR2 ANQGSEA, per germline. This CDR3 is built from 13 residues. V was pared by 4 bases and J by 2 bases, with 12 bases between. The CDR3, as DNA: TGCAGCGTTGGTACAGCCAATACCTACGAGCAGTACTTC. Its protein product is CSVGTANTYEQYF.

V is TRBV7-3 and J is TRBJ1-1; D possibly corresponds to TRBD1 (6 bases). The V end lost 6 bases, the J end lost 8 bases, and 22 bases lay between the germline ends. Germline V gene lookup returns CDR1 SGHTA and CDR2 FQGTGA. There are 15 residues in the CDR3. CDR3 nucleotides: TGTGCCAGCAGTAGAGGGGGGGACGGAAAATCGGAAGCTTTCTTT. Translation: CASSRGGDGKSEAFF.

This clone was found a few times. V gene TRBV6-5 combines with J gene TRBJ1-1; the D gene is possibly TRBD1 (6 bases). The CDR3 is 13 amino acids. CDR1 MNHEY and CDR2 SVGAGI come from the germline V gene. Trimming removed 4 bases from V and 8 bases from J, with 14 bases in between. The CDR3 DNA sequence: TGTGCCAGCAGTTCAGGACAGTCTACCGAAGCTTTCTTT. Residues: CASSSGQSTEAFF.

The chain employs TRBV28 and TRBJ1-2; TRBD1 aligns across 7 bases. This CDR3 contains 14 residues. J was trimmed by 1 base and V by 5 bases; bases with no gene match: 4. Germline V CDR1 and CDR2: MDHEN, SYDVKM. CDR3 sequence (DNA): TGTGCCAGCAGTCGTAGACAGGGTAACTATGGCTACACCTTC. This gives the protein CASSRRQGNYGYTF.

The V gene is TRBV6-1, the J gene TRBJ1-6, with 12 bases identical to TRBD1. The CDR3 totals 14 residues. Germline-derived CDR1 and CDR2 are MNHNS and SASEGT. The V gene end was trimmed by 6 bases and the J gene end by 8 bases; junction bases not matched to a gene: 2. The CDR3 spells CASRGQGADSPLHF. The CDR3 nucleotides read TGTGCCAGCAGGGGACAGGGGGCAGATTCACCCCTCCACTTT.

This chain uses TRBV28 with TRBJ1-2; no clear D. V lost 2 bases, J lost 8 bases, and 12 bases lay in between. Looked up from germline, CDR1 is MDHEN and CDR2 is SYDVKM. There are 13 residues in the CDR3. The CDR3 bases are TGTGCCAGCAGTTTACCCCCCCCGGGGGGCTACACCTTC. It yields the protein CASSLPPPGGYTF.

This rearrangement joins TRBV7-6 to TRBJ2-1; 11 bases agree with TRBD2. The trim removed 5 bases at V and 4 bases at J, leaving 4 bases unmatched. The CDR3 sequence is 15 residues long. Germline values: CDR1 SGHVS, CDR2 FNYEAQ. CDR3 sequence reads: CASSPTSGTYNEQFF. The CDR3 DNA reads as TGTGCCAGCAGCCCGACTAGCGGGACGTACAATGAGCAGTTCTTC. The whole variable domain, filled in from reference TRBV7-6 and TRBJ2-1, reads GAGVSQSPRYKVTKRGQDVALRCDPISGHVSLYWYRQALGQGPEFLTYFNYEAQQDKSGLPNDRFSAERPEGSISTLTIQRTEQRDSAMYRCASSPTSGTYNEQFFGPGTRLTVL.

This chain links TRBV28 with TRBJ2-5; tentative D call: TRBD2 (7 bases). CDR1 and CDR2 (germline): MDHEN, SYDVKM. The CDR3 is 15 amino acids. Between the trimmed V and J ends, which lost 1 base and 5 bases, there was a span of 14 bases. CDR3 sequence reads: CASSLFRGAWETQYF. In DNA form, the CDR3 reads TGTGCCAGCAGTTTATTTCGGGGGGCATGGGAGACCCAGTACTTC.

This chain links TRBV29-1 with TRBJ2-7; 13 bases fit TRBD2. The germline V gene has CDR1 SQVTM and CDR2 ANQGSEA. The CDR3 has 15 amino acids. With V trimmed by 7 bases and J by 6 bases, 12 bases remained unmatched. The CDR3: CSAQGGGLAGSEQYF. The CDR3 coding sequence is TGCAGCGCCCAAGGGGGGGGACTAGCGGGAAGCGAGCAGTACTTC.

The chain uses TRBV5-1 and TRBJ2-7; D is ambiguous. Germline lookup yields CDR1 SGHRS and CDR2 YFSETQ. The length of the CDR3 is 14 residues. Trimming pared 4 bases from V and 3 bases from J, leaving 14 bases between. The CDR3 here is CASSPFQAHYEQYF. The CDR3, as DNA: TGCGCCAGCAGCCCCTTTCAGGCCCACTACGAGCAGTACTTC.

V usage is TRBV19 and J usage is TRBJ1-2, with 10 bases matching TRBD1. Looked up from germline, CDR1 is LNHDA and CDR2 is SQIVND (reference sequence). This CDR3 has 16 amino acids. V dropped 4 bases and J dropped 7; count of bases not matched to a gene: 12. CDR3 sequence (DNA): TGTGCCAGTAGTACCCGTCGACAGGGGGCTTTCGGTGGCTACACCTTC. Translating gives CASSTRRQGAFGGYTF.

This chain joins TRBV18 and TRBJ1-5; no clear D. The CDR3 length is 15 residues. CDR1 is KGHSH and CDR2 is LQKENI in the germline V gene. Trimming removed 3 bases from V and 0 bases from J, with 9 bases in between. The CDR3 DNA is TGTGCCAGCTCACCGGCGGAGTATAGCAATCAGCCCCAGCATTTT. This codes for CASSPAEYSNQPQHF.

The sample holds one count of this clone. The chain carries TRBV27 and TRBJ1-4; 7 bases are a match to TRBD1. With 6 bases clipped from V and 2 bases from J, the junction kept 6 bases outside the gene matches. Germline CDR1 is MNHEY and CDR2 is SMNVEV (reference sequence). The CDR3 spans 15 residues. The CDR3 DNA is TGTGCCAGCAGCCCGGTACAGGGGACTAATGAAAAACTGTTTTTT. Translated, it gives CASSPVQGTNEKLFF.

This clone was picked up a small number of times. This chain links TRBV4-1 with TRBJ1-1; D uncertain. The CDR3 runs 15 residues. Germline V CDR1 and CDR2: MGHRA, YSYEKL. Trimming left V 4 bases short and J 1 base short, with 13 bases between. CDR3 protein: CASSRAETKNTEAFF. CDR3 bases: TGCGCCAGCAGCCGAGCGGAGACCAAGAACACTGAAGCTTTCTTT.

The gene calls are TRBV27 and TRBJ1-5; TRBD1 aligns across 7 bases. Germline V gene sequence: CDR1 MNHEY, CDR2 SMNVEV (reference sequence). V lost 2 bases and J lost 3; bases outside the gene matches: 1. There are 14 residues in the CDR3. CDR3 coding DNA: TGTGCCAGCAGTTTAACAGGGGCCAATCAGCCCCAGCATTTT. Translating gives CASSLTGANQPQHF.

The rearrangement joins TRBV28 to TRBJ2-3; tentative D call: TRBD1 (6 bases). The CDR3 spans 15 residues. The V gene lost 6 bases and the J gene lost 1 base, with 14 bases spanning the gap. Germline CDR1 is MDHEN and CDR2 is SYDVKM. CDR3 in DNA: TGTGCCAGCAGGGCCCCTAGACAGGGCACAGATACGCAGTATTTT. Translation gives CASRAPRQGTDTQYF.

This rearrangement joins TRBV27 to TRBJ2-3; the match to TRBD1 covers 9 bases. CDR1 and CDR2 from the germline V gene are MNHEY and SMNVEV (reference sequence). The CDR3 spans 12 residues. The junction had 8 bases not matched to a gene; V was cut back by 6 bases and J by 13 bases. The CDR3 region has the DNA TGTGCCAGCAGCCCGCCGGGACAGGGAAAGTATTTT. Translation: CASSPPGQGKYF.

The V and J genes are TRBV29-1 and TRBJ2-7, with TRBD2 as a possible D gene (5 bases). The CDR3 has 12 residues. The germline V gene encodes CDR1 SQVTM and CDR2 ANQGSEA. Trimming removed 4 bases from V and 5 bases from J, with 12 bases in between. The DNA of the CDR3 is TGCAGCGTTGCGTCCTTTAGCGACGAGCAGTACTTC. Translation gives CSVASFSDEQYF.

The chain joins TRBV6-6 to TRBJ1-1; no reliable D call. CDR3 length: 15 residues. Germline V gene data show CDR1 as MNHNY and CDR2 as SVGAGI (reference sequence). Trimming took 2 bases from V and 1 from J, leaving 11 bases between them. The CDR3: CASSYGGQPNTEAFF. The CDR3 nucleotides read TGTGCCAGCAGTTACGGAGGTCAGCCGAACACTGAAGCTTTCTTT.

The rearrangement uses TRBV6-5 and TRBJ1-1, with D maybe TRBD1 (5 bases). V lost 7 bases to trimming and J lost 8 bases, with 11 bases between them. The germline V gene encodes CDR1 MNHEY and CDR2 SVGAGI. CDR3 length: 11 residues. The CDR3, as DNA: TGTGCCAGCATCTCAGGGATCGAAGCTTTCTTT. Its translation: CASISGIEAFF.

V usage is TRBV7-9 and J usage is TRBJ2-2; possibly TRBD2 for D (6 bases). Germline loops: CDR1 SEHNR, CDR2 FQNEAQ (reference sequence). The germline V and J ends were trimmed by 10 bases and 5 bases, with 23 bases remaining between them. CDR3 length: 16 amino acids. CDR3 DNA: TGTGCCACCACCGGTAGCGGCTCCTCGGGGACCGGGGAGCTGTTTTTT. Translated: CATTGSGSSGTGELFF.

CDR3 sequence reads: CASSYTRTISYEQYF. The CDR3 nucleotides are TGTGCCAGCAGTTACACGAGGACTATTTCCTACGAGCAGTACTTC. The chain employs TRBV6-5 and TRBJ2-7; tentatively, D is TRBD2 (6 bases). The CDR3 length is 15 residues. Trimming took off 2 bases at V and 1 base at J, with 12 bases between the two ends. Germline lookup yields CDR1 MNHEY and CDR2 SVGAGI.